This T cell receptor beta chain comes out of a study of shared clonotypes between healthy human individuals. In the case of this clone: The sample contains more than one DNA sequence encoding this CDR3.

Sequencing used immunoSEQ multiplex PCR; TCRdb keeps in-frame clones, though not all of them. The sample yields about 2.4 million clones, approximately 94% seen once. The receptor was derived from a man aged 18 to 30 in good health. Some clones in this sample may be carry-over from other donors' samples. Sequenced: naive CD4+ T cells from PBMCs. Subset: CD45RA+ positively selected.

The CDR3 is CASSISRRDTQYF. In DNA, the CDR3 is TGTGCCAGTAGTATATCGCGAAGAGATACGCAGTATTTT. The rearrangement joins TRBV19 to TRBJ2-3; D is unclear. The CDR3 totals 13 residues. The germline V and J ends were trimmed by 2 bases and 5 bases, with 8 bases remaining between them. The germline V gene has CDR1 LNHDA and CDR2 SQIVND (reference sequence).